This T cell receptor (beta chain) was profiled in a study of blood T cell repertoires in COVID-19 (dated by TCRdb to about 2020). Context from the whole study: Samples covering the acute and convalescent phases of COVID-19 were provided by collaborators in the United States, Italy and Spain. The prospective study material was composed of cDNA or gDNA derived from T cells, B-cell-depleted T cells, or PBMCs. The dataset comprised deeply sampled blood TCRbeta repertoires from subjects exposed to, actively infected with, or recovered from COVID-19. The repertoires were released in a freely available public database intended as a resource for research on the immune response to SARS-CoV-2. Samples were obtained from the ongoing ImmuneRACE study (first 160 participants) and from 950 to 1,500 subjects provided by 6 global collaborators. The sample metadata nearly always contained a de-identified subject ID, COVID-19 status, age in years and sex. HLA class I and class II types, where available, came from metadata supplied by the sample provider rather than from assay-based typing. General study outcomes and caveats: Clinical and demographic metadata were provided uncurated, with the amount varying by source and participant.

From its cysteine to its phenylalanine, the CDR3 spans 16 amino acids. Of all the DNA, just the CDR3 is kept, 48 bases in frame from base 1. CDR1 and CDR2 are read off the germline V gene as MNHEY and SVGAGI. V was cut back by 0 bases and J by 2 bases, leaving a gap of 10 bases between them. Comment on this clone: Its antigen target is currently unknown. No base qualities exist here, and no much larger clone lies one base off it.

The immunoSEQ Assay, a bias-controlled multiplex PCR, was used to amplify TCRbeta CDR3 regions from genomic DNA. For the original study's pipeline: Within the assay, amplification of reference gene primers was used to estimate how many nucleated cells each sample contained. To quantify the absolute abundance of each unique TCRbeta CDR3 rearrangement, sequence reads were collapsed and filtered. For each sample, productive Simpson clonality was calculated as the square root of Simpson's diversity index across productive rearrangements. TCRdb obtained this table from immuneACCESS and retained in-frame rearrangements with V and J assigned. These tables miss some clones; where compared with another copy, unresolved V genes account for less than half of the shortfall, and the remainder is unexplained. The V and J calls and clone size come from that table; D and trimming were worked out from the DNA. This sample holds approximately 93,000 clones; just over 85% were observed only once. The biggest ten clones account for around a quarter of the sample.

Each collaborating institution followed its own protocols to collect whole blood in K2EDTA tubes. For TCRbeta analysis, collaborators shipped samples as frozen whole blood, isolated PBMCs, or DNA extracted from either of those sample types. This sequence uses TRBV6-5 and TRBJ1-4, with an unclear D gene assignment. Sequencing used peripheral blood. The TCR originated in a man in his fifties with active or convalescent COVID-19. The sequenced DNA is TGTGCCAGCAGTTACTCGCGTTCCCGGACTAATGAAAAACTGTTTTTT. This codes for CASSYSRSRTNEKLFF.